The present entry profiles one T cell receptor beta chain with its context. Per-nucleotide qualities are absent, and no much larger clonotype sits a single base away. The library came from the immunoSEQ multiplex PCR assay. TCRdb provides this immuneACCESS table in a form limited to in-frame rearrangements. Some clones are lacking; in checked studies, under half of them reflect an unresolved V gene, and why the rest are absent is not known. In this sample the table shows some 570 clones, roughly 90% of which occur a single time. 5.5% to 7% of the sample is in the top ten clones. This specimen belongs to a study of T cell repertoires and Cas9 in healthy adults (dated by TCRdb to the late 2010s). Background on the whole study: Within the CD4 and CD8 compartments, SpCas9-reactive T cells were assessed for multi-effector potency, cytotoxicity and lineage determination. The study examined preexisting T cell immunity against the Streptococcus pyogenes Cas9 nuclease (SpCas9) used in CRISPR gene editing.

Measured from the cysteine to the phenylalanine, the CDR3 is 11 residues long. Only CDR3 DNA is held: 33 bases, read in frame from base 1. According to the germline V gene (reference sequence), CDR1 reads DFQATT and CDR2 reads SNEGSKA. V is pared back by 3 bases and J by 3 bases, with 5 bases lying between the germline termini. Study-wide conclusions, independent of this receptor: A preexisting SpCas9-directed effector T cell response was described as ubiquitous among the healthy humans studied. In vitro, the proliferation and function of SpCas9-reactive effector T cells were reported to be mitigated by SpCas9-reactive regulatory T cells.

Healthy humans served as the donors. The sequence derives from a human donor in good health. This chain is built from TRBV20-1 and TRBJ1-2, with the identity of the D gene unclear. The source material was SpCas9-reactive CD4+ effector T cells (CD137+, CD154-, CD25-, CD127+) from PBMCs; culture status not recorded. The cell subset or site label, as the study defines it: SpCas9-reactive effector T cells. The nucleotide sequence is given as TGCAGTGCTAGTTTGGACTATGGCTACACCTTC. Its amino acids are CSASLDYGYTF.